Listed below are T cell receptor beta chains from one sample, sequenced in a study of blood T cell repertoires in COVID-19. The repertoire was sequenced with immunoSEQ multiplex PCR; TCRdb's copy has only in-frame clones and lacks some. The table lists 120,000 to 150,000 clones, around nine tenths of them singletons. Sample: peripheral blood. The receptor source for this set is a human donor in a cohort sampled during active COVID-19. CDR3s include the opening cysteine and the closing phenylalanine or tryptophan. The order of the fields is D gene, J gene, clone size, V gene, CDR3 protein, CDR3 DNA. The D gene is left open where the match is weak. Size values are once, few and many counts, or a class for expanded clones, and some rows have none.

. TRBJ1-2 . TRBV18 CASSPADRDGYTF TGTGCCAGCTCACCAGCGGACAGAGATGGCTACACCTTC
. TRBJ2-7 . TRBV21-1 CASRGDRIYYEQYF TGTGCCAGCCGGGGAGACCGAATCTACTACGAGCAGTACTTC
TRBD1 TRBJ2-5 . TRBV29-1 CSALRQGDVGETQYF TGCAGCGCCCTGCGGCAGGGGGACGTTGGGGAGACCCAGTACTTC
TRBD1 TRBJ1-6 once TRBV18 CASSPPREGAWLSPLHF TGTGCCAGCTCACCACCTCGAGAGGGGGCTTGGCTCTCACCCCTCCACTTT
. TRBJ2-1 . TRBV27 CASRDFEVHEQFF TGTGCCAGCCGGGACTTTGAGGTCCATGAGCAGTTCTTC
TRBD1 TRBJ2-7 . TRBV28 CASSPDRGLDEQYF TGTGCCAGCAGTCCGGACAGGGGGCTCGACGAGCAGTACTTC
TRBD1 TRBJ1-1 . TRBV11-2 CASSPRQGMDTEAFF TGTGCCAGCAGCCCTAGACAGGGAATGGACACTGAAGCTTTCTTT
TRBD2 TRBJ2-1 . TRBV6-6 CASWDLGTSGGSEQFF TGTGCCAGCTGGGACCTAGGGACTAGCGGGGGGAGCGAGCAGTTCTTC
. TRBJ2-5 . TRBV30 CAWSVQKETQYF TGTGCCTGGAGTGTACAGAAAGAGACCCAGTACTTC
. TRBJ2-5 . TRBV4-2 CASSQDRRETQYF TGTGCCAGCAGCCAAGATAGGAGGGAGACCCAGTACTTC
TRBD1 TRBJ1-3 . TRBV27 CASSSRRQGSGNTIYF TGTGCCAGCAGTTCAAGGCGACAGGGATCTGGAAACACCATATATTTT
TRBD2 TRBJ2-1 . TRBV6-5 CASSYPTSGEQFF TGTGCCAGCAGTTATCCGACTAGCGGTGAGCAGTTCTTC
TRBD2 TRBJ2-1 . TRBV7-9 CASSLASGVYNEQFF TGTGCCAGCAGCTTAGCTAGCGGGGTCTACAATGAGCAGTTCTTC